This TCR beta chain was found in a study of OX40 agonist ivuxolimab in advanced cancers. As for the study in general: Intravenous ivuxolimab at 0.01 to 10 mg/kg was given to patients every 2 weeks. Prior therapy, whether anti-PD-1, anti-PD-L1 or anti-CTLA-4, was allowed, and under 50% had some. Partial responses were achieved by three patients, one with hepatocellular carcinoma and two with cutaneous melanoma. Findings and limits, study-wide: Clones of CD4+ and CD8+ blood T cells grew by week 6 at doses of 0.1 to 3.0 mg/kg.

This clone was observed once. No antigen is known for it. CDR3 length equals 14 residues. Trimming took off 6 bases at V and 4 bases at J, with 13 bases between the two ends. CDR1 MDHEN and CDR2 SYDVKM come from the germline V gene. The method was immunoSEQ multiplex PCR; TCRdb's version includes in-frame clones alone and lacks a portion of them. The table lists roughly 44,000 clones, about 89% of them singletons. This rearrangement joins TRBV28 to TRBJ1-5, with D possibly matching TRBD1 (5 bases). The TCR sequence derives from an adult with an advanced solid tumor such as melanoma, head and neck, liver or kidney cancer. The material was CD4+ or CD8+ T cells sorted from blood, obtained in a trial of the OX40 agonist ivuxolimab. The CDR3 nucleotides read TGTGCCAGCAGGGGACCGCTAAGGAATCAGCCCCAGCATTTT. Translating it yields CASRGPLRNQPQHF. Full variable domain (missing parts from reference TRBV28 and TRBJ1-5): DVKVTQSSRYLVKRTGEKVFLECVQDMDHENMFWYRQDPGLGLRLIYFSYDVKMKEKGDIPEGYSVSREKKERFSLILESASTNQTSMYLCASRGPLRNQPQHFGDGTRLSIL.